There are a few counts of the clone carrying this T cell receptor beta chain. Its antigen is undetermined. The data were obtained in a study of early T cells in non-severe SARS-CoV-2 infection. General study results and limits: Using VDJdb, the matching emphasized anti-spike CD8 responses while missing private and CD4 specificities.

TCRdb re-called the 5' RACE reads with MiXCR, one entry per CDR3 protein. The sample lists roughly 53,000 distinct CDR3 sequences, about 12% seen once, with roughly 2.5% in the top ten. The CDR3 spans 16 residues. V was pared by 2 bases and J by 4 bases, with 6 bases of the junction left unmatched. This TCR derives from an adult who was a healthcare worker with PCR-confirmed SARS-CoV-2 infection or an uninfected control (not recorded which). Material: whole blood, obtained at baseline. V and J are TRBV12-3 or TRBV12-4 and TRBJ2-2; 8 nucleotides agree with TRBD2. Here the CDR3 DNA reads TGTGCCAGCAGTTTAACAACTAGCGGCCTCACCGGGGAGCTGTTTTTT. It is translated as CASSLTTSGLTGELFF.